Listed below are T cell receptor beta chains from one sample, sequenced in a study of cytomegalovirus exposure and HLA in healthy donors. Method: immunoSEQ multiplex PCR; TCRdb's copy keeps in-frame clones and lacks some. The repertoire holds 130,000 to 150,000 clones, with about 80% as singletons. The sequenced sample consisted of PBMCs. These receptors were collected from a man aged 40-49 years in good health and CMV-seropositive. Both conserved end residues are trimmed from each CDR3. Each record gives: V gene, J gene, CDR3 length, CDR3 protein.

TRBV30	TRBJ2-5	19	AWSVTVGRRVSGRAKETQY
TRBV7-9	TRBJ2-5	12	ASSPGGPGETQY
TRBV19	TRBJ2-1	17	ASSSRWVERVLTYNEQF
TRBV5-6	TRBJ2-6	13	ASSPAGPGANVLT
TRBV7-7	TRBJ2-5	11	ASSLAEAETQY
TRBV27	TRBJ2-7	11	AGSFAVTYEQY
TRBV7-9	TRBJ2-7	12	ASSPGLAVAEQY
TRBV6-1	TRBJ1-1	10	ASSRDRDEAF
TRBV7-9	TRBJ1-4	13	ASSLAGTLNEKLF
TRBV28	TRBJ1-2	12	ASSFSAVSYGYT
TRBV13	TRBJ1-4	13	ASSTQGATNEKLF
TRBV5-1	TRBJ2-5	10	ASHVRAETQY
TRBV29-1	TRBJ2-3	9	SPFSLDTQY
TRBV6-1	TRBJ1-5	13	ASRATAEGNQPQH
TRBV7-2	TRBJ1-2	13	ASTIYMWRNYGYT
TRBV5-4	TRBJ2-3	13	ASSLGGGARDTQY
TRBV6-6	TRBJ2-7	9	ASVLGREQY
TRBV4-3	TRBJ1-2	14	ASSRDSQGTYYGYT
TRBV13	TRBJ2-1	13	ASSLAGSNYNEQF
TRBV30	TRBJ2-7	10	AWSVEAYEQY
TRBV7-8	TRBJ1-2	16	ASSLVGLRGHKDYGYT
TRBV10-3	TRBJ1-4	12	AISPGALNEKLF
TRBV9	TRBJ1-1	12	ASSARWGGTEAF
TRBV30	TRBJ2-4	13	AWSGSGGAKNIQY
TRBV19	TRBJ1-5	13	ASNPQRAGAGPQH
TRBV29-1	TRBJ2-7	9	SVSVAYEQY
TRBV4-3	TRBJ2-2	12	ASSHGTGRRELF
TRBV7-2	TRBJ1-5	13	ASSIDINSNQPQH
TRBV7-8	TRBJ2-5	16	ASRGPFGTSGSGETQY
TRBV2	TRBJ2-2	11	ASRDRVAGELF
TRBV10-3	TRBJ2-7	12	AIRGQGASYEQY
TRBV5-6	-	13	ASSLLTGIGYEQY
TRBV11-2	TRBJ1-2	12	ASSLDRGSSGYT
TRBV2	TRBJ2-3	13	ASSGDRVLGDTQY
TRBV10-3	TRBJ2-1	13	AISPPPGGHNEQF
TRBV4-1	TRBJ2-3	17	ASSQGGLAGATSTDTQY
TRBV7-9	TRBJ2-1	15	ASRERTGGGAYNEQF
TRBV27	TRBJ2-2	12	ASSYRGRAGELF
TRBV5-1	TRBJ1-4	12	ASSLGQGNEKLF
TRBV5-6	TRBJ2-5	11	ASSFGSWETQY
TRBV11-3	TRBJ2-5	11	ATTQGAGETQY
TRBV11-2	TRBJ2-7	13	ASWRDRGRSYEQY
TRBV27	TRBJ2-7	14	ASSVVRGGRPYEQY
TRBV5-1	TRBJ2-4	15	ASSLFGQGRAKNIQY
TRBV29-1	TRBJ2-3	12	SVGSGSSTDTQY